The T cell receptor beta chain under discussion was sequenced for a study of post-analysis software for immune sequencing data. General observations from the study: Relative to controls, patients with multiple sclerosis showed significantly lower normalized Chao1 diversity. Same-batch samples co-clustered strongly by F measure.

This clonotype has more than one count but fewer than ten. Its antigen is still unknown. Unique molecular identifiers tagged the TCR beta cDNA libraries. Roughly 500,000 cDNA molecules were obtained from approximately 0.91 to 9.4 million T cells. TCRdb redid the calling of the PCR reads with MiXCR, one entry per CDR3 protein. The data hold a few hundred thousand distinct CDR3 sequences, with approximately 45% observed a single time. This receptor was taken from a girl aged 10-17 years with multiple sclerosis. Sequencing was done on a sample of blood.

The CDR3 DNA reads TGTGCCTGGGGTGGGATCGTGAACACTGAAGCTTTCTTT. This sequence encodes CAWGGIVNTEAFF. The V and J genes are TRBV30 and TRBJ1-1; unclear D gene. V was trimmed by 5 bases and J by 0 bases, leaving 10 bases between them. CDR3 length equals 13 residues. Germline V gene data show CDR1 as GTSNPN and CDR2 as SVGIG (reference sequence).